The following is a TCR beta chain sequence with its context. The sample belongs to a study of control samples from healthy donors and cancer patients. Produced via immunoSEQ multiplex PCR; TCRdb's table is partial and in-frame only. The sample has some 120,000 clones, more than 70% seen once. The CDR3 runs to 13 residues. Deletions cut 0 bases from V and 9 bases from J, with 9 bases between. From germline, CDR1 is SGHAT and CDR2 FQNNGV. This sequence was found in a man in his sixties in good health. The V gene is TRBV11-2, the J gene TRBJ2-1; tentatively, D is TRBD1 (5 bases). The sample comprised blood. The CDR3 protein is CASSLDLRGEQFF. In nucleotides, the CDR3 is TGTGCCAGCAGCTTAGACCTTAGGGGTGAGCAGTTCTTC.